One and the same sample provided the 25 T cell receptor beta chains below, sequenced in a study of neurological immune-mediated disorders. Using its own MiXCR run on the 5' RACE reads, TCRdb lists one record per CDR3 protein. This repertoire shows 40,000 to 55,000 distinct CDR3 sequences, 10% to 13% found once; its top ten account for about 20%. Sequencing was performed on PBMCs. These receptors were obtained from a woman aged 40 to 49 with HTLV-1-associated myelopathy (HAM/TSP).

This clonotype was detected many times. The gene calls are TRBV5-5 and TRBJ1-2, with TRBD1 matching over 7 bases. Germline values: CDR1 SGHKS, CDR2 YYEKEE (reference sequence). CDR3 size: 14 residues. Trimming took 4 bases from V and 4 from J; bases not matched to a gene: 7. CDR3: CASSATGEGYGYTF. CDR3 coding DNA: TGTGCCAGCAGCGCAACAGGGGAGGGCTATGGCTACACCTTC.

The table lists this clonotype with many counts. The rearrangement uses TRBV5-1 and TRBJ2-2; D is unclear. The germline V and J ends were trimmed by 0 bases and 1 base, with 10 bases remaining between them. CDR3 size: 16 residues. Germline CDR1 SGHRS, CDR2 YFSETQ. The CDR3 is CASSLAQLGNTGELFF. The CDR3 coding sequence is TGCGCCAGCAGCTTGGCCCAGCTGGGGAACACCGGGGAGCTGTTTTTT.

The sample holds a few counts of this clonotype. The V gene is TRBV4-3, the J gene TRBJ2-3, with D possibly TRBD2 on 6 matching bases. The CDR3 spans 16 residues. V was clipped by 0 bases and J by 4 bases, with 14 bases between them. The germline gives CDR1 LGHNA, CDR2 YSLEER. Written as DNA, the CDR3 is TGCGCCAGCAGCCAAGATTGGGCTAGCGCCCCAGATACGCAGTATTTT. Translating gives CASSQDWASAPDTQYF.

This clonotype came up many times. The rearrangement joins TRBV18 to TRBJ2-6; D remains ambiguous. The germline V gene has CDR1 KGHSH and CDR2 LQKENI. V shed 2 bases and J shed 4 bases, with 15 bases lying between them. The CDR3 is made up of 17 amino acids. The CDR3 spells CASSPTSQGIGANVLTF. CDR3 in DNA: TGTGCCAGCTCACCAACGAGTCAAGGGATCGGGGCCAACGTCCTGACTTTC.

This clonotype occurred many times. This rearrangement joins TRBV5-1 to TRBJ1-1, with D hard to call. V lost 2 bases and J lost 6, with 11 bases in between. The germline gives CDR1 SGHRS, CDR2 YFSETQ. This CDR3 has 13 amino acids. CDR3: CASSLEIGAEAFF. DNA for the CDR3: TGCGCCAGCAGCTTAGAAATTGGCGCTGAAGCTTTCTTT.

Ten or more counts support this clonotype. The rearrangement links TRBV11-3 to TRBJ1-5, with 7 bases matching TRBD1. The CDR3 runs 14 residues. The germline gives CDR1 SGHNT, CDR2 YENEEA. J lost 4 bases, V lost 9 bases, and 9 bases had no gene match. The CDR3 region is CARGAGGPNQPQHF. The CDR3, as DNA: TGTGCCAGGGGGGCAGGGGGTCCGAATCAGCCCCAGCATTTT.

Many counts were recorded for this clonotype. The chain links TRBV7-2 to TRBJ2-3; 7 nucleotides agree with TRBD2. Germline loops: CDR1 SGHTA, CDR2 FQGNSA. This CDR3 has 16 residues. The J segment lost 0 bases and the V segment lost 4 bases, leaving 7 bases of the junction unmatched. The DNA of the CDR3 is TGTGCCAGCAGCTCCTGGGGGGGGGAGAGCACAGATACGCAGTATTTT. It codes for CASSSWGGESTDTQYF.

This clonotype was recorded many times. V gene TRBV12-3 or TRBV12-4 combines with J gene TRBJ1-3; D remains ambiguous. The CDR3 totals 11 residues. V was cut by 8 bases and J by 9 bases, with 11 bases left in between. The CDR3 nucleotides are TGTGCCAGCGCCCCGGCAGCCACCATATATTTT. It translates to CASAPAATIYF.

This clonotype was detected ten times or more. This sequence joins TRBV5-1 and TRBJ1-1, with 7 bases identical to TRBD1. Germline V gene lookup returns CDR1 SGHRS and CDR2 YFSETQ. This CDR3 spans 13 amino acids. Trimming cost V 3 bases and J 3 bases; bases outside gene matches: 2. The CDR3 coding sequence is TGCGCCAGCAGCTCCCAGGGGGACACTGAAGCTTTCTTT. The encoded protein is CASSSQGDTEAFF.

This clonotype showed up many times. The chain has TRBV4-1 and TRBJ1-4; D unresolved. This CDR3 region has 16 residues. V lost 4 bases and J 4 bases, leaving 16 bases between the germline ends. The germline CDR1 and CDR2 sequences are MGHRA and YSYEKL. CDR3 bases: TGCGCCAGCAGCCCCGCCGCGGAACATTTTAATGAAAAACTGTTTTTT. It codes for CASSPAAEHFNEKLFF.

This clonotype was seen more than once but under ten times. The rearrangement uses TRBV5-1 and TRBJ1-1, with D possibly TRBD1 on 6 matching bases. Trimming removed 0 bases at V and 11 bases at J, with 14 bases between. The V gene's germline CDR1 is SGHRS and CDR2 YFSETQ. The CDR3 runs 13 residues. The CDR3 sequence is CASSLVDSREAFF. The DNA of the CDR3 is TGCGCCAGCAGCTTGGTGGACAGTCGGGAGGCTTTCTTT.

This clonotype appeared many times. The chain joins TRBV12-3 or TRBV12-4 to TRBJ1-1, with 7 nucleotides matching TRBD1. The CDR3 is made up of 15 amino acids. The trim removed 4 bases at V and 3 bases at J, leaving 8 bases unmatched. The chain's CDR3 is CASSSLTGWDTEAFF. The CDR3 DNA follows: TGTGCCAGCAGTTCCCTGACAGGGTGGGACACTGAAGCTTTCTTT.

This clonotype was picked up many times. The chain has TRBV12-3 or TRBV12-4 and TRBJ2-3; D uncertain. This CDR3 is 11 amino acids long. Trimming left V 6 bases short and J 10 bases short, with 11 bases between. This chain's CDR3 is CASRDPSSQYF. The CDR3 DNA reads as TGTGCCAGCAGGGACCCCTCTTCGCAGTATTTT.

This clonotype was observed many times. The V and J genes are TRBV7-2 and TRBJ2-5, with 8 bases matching TRBD2. Germline CDR1 is SGHTA and CDR2 is FQGNSA. The length of the CDR3 is 16 residues. The trim removed 5 bases at V and 3 bases at J, leaving 11 bases unmatched. The CDR3 DNA reads TGTGCCAGCAGCCCTCTCCAGGGACTAGGAGAAGAGACCCAGTACTTC. As protein: CASSPLQGLGEETQYF.

This clonotype has a count of ten or more. The chain couples TRBV7-2 to TRBJ1-5; D unclear. Germline V gene sequence: CDR1 SGHTA, CDR2 FQGNSA. The CDR3 runs 13 residues. V lost 2 bases, J lost 6 bases, and 8 bases lay in between. The CDR3 spells CASSLYRRQPQHF. In nucleotides, the CDR3 is TGTGCCAGCAGCTTATACCGCCGTCAGCCCCAGCATTTT.

The sample holds many counts of this clonotype. The chain employs TRBV5-1 and TRBJ2-1; D not certain. Germline-derived CDR1 and CDR2 are SGHRS and YFSETQ. This CDR3 spans 11 amino acids. Trimming cost V 0 bases and J 12 bases, with 7 bases left between them. CDR3 DNA sequence: TGCGCCAGCAGCTTGGGAGGCCCGCAGTTCTTC. It codes for CASSLGGPQFF.

This clonotype was detected many times. The V and J genes are TRBV3-1 and TRBJ1-6, with TRBD1 as a possible D gene (6 bases). V lost 2 bases and J 7 bases, leaving 15 bases between the germline ends. The CDR3 runs to 16 residues. The germline V gene has CDR1 LGHDT and CDR2 YNNKEL (reference sequence). The CDR3 is CASSQSLGGTNSPLHF. CDR3 DNA: TGTGCCAGCAGCCAATCTCTTGGCGGGACAAATTCACCCCTCCACTTT.

This clonotype was observed many times. The chain combines TRBV20-1 with TRBJ2-3; no clear D. The germline V gene encodes CDR1 DFQATT and CDR2 SNEGSKA (reference sequence). The CDR3 contains 14 residues. Trimming shortened V by 3 bases and J by 0 bases, and 10 bases separated the two germline ends. The chain's CDR3 is CSASLVGSTDTQYF. The CDR3 DNA reads TGCAGTGCTAGTTTGGTGGGTAGCACAGATACGCAGTATTTT.

This clonotype was observed at least ten times. This chain joins TRBV15 and TRBJ2-3; D gene unclear. Germline V gene lookup returns CDR1 LNHNV and CDR2 YYDKDF (reference sequence). The CDR3 length is 16 residues. V lost 5 bases, J lost 0 bases, and 15 bases lay in between. CDR3 DNA: TGTGCCACCAGCGGGGATAGGATGTCTAGCACAGATACGCAGTATTTT. As protein: CATSGDRMSSTDTQYF.

Ten or more counts support this clonotype. The V gene is TRBV12-3 or TRBV12-4, the J gene TRBJ2-6; D uncertain. Trimming took 6 bases from V and 0 from J, leaving 15 bases between them. The CDR3 loop spans 17 amino acids. The CDR3 DNA reads as TGTGCCAGCAGGAACTTCAAACCCCGCTCTGGGGCCAACGTCCTGACTTTC. As protein: CASRNFKPRSGANVLTF.

This clonotype was observed many times. This sequence joins TRBV4-1 and TRBJ2-1; 11 bases are a match to TRBD2. The germline V gene has CDR1 MGHRA and CDR2 YSYEKL. V was clipped by 1 base and J by 9 bases; unmatched bases: 5. This CDR3 contains 15 residues. CDR3 protein: CASSQGGLAEGEQFF. DNA for the CDR3: TGCGCCAGCAGCCAAGGGGGACTAGCGGAGGGTGAGCAGTTCTTC.

At least ten counts were recorded for this clonotype. The V gene is TRBV5-1, the J gene TRBJ2-2, with 7 bases matching TRBD1. Germline V gene data show CDR1 as SGHRS and CDR2 as YFSETQ. The CDR3 is 17 amino acids. Losses at the gene ends were 3 bases for V and 3 bases for J; bases not matched to a gene: 11. The CDR3 sequence is CASSSKADRQDTGELFF. The CDR3 DNA follows: TGCGCCAGCAGCTCCAAAGCGGACAGGCAAGACACCGGGGAGCTGTTTTTT. Full variable domain (rest looked up from reference TRBV5-1 and TRBJ2-2): KAGVTQTPRYLIKTRGQQVTLSCSPISGHRSVSWYQQTPGQGLQFLFEYFSETQRNKGNFPGRFSGRQFSNSRSEMNVSTLELGDSALYLCASSSKADRQDTGELFFGEGSRLTVL.

Many counts were recorded for this clonotype. The chain combines TRBV27 with TRBJ1-2; TRBD1 might be the D (6 bases). CDR3 length: 15 amino acids. V dropped 0 bases and J dropped 4 bases, with 12 bases sitting between them. Germline V gives CDR1 MNHEY, CDR2 SMNVEV (reference sequence). The CDR3 DNA reads TGTGCCAGCAGTTTATCGTGGGGGCTTGGCTATGGCTACACCTTC. This encodes CASSLSWGLGYGYTF.

This clonotype appeared many times. The J gene is TRBJ1-3, the V gene TRBV3-1; tentatively, D is TRBD1 (5 bases). Per the germline V gene, CDR1 is LGHDT and CDR2 is YNNKEL (reference sequence). The CDR3 contains 14 residues. With 0 bases removed from V and 8 bases from J, the gap between germline ends came to 11 bases. CDR3 in amino acids: CASSQERWGDTIYF. As DNA, the CDR3 is TGTGCCAGCAGCCAAGAGCGATGGGGGGACACCATATATTTT.

This clonotype showed up many times. The rearrangement joins TRBV9 to TRBJ2-1; D is ambiguous. The germline gives CDR1 SGDLS, CDR2 YYNGEE. This CDR3 contains 16 residues. V was clipped by 0 bases and J by 0 bases, with 10 bases between them. Written as DNA, the CDR3 is TGTGCCAGCAGCGTAGGGCTCGGGCTCTCCTACAATGAGCAGTTCTTC. Encoded protein: CASSVGLGLSYNEQFF.